This T cell receptor (beta chain) was recorded in a study of cytomegalovirus exposure and HLA in healthy donors. Findings and caveats of the study: Cytomegalovirus-associated status was assigned to about 150 TCR beta chains. Researchers reported that three CMV-associated chains were confirmed in vitro as CMV antigen-specific.

For this clone: The antigen remains undetermined.

Data came from immunoSEQ multiplex PCR; TCRdb stores just in-frame clones and leaves some out. The repertoire consists of around 150,000 clones, with just under 90% occurring once and the leading ten covering 10% to 13%. Germline V gene data show CDR1 as LGHNA and CDR2 as YSLEER. The CDR3 length is 19 residues. V was shortened by 0 bases and J by 4 bases, with 24 bases between the two germline ends. Sample: PBMCs. This sequence originates from a woman under 30 in good health and CMV-seropositive. The V gene is TRBV4-3, the J gene TRBJ1-1; tentatively, D is TRBD1 (6 bases). The CDR3 bases are TGCGCCAGCAGCCAAGATCGGGTCGACAGGTGGTCGGCGGGCACTGAAGCTTTCTTT. Its protein product is CASSQDRVDRWSAGTEAFF.